The 26 T cell receptor beta chains in this list originate from one sample, sequenced in a study of cytomegalovirus exposure and HLA in healthy donors. The study ran its PCR with 60 Vbeta and 13 Jbeta primers. The method was immunoSEQ multiplex PCR; TCRdb's version includes in-frame clones alone and lacks a portion of them. The repertoire consists of some 150,000 clones, with 70% to 90% occurring once and the leading ten covering around 7.7%. Specimen: PBMCs. The source is a woman in her twenties or thirties in good health and CMV-seropositive.

The DNA of the CDR3 is TGTGCCAGTAGTATAGGGGTCCCGGGACTAGCGGGGATCGGGGAGCTGTTTTTT. This codes for CASSIGVPGLAGIGELFF. The rearrangement links TRBV19 to TRBJ2-2; the match to TRBD2 covers 13 bases. The CDR3 runs 18 residues. The trim removed 1 base at V and 7 bases at J, leaving 9 bases unmatched. The germline V gene has CDR1 LNHDA and CDR2 SQIVND (reference sequence).

The J gene is TRBJ1-6, the V gene TRBV7-3; D possibly corresponds to TRBD1 (5 bases). Germline CDR1 is SGHTA and CDR2 is FQGTGA. V lost 3 bases to trimming and J lost 10 bases, with 22 bases between them. The CDR3 runs to 17 residues. This CDR3 reads CASSFYQGSHFRSPLHF. The CDR3 DNA reads TGTGCCAGCAGCTTCTATCAGGGTTCCCACTTTCGATCACCCCTCCACTTT.

This rearrangement joins TRBV2 to TRBJ2-7, with 7 nucleotides matching TRBD1. This CDR3 region has 13 residues. In germline, CDR1 is SNHLY, CDR2 FYNNEI. After removal of 5 bases from V and 3 bases from J, the junction contained 4 bases not matched to a gene. The CDR3 region is CASSWGQNYEQYF. The CDR3 DNA sequence: TGTGCCAGCAGTTGGGGACAGAACTACGAGCAGTACTTC.

The chain carries TRBV6-5 and TRBJ1-2; 7 bases are shared with TRBD1. With 4 bases clipped from V and 8 bases from J, the junction kept 16 bases outside the gene matches. This CDR3 has 16 residues. Looked up from germline, CDR1 is MNHEY and CDR2 is SVGAGI. CDR3 DNA: TGTGCCAGCAGTTTCCCGGGTCCAGGGGGGATGAAAGGCTACACCTTC. It yields the protein CASSFPGPGGMKGYTF.

This clone was seen just once. The chain carries TRBV11-2 and TRBJ2-1; possibly TRBD2 for D (5 bases). The ends were cut back, 8 bases at V and 3 bases at J, with 14 bases in the middle. The CDR3 loop spans 14 amino acids. Germline values: CDR1 SGHAT, CDR2 FQNNGV. This chain's CDR3 is CASQFGGGYNEQFF. CDR3 coding DNA: TGTGCCAGCCAATTCGGAGGAGGCTACAATGAGCAGTTCTTC. The variable domain in full, completed from reference TRBV11-2 and TRBJ2-1, reads EAGVAQSPRYKIIEKRQSVAFWCNPISGHATLYWYQQILGQGPKLLIQFQNNGVVDDSQLPKDRFSAERLKGVDSTLKIQPAKLEDSAVYLCASQFGGGYNEQFFGPGTRLTVL.

This clone was recorded a few times. The chain links TRBV9 to TRBJ1-4, with D possibly TRBD1 on 6 matching bases. Germline CDR1 SGDLS, CDR2 YYNGEE. The CDR3 totals 12 residues. Trimming removed 3 bases at V and 10 bases at J, with 10 bases between. This CDR3 is CASSAFRGKLFF. CDR3 bases: TGTGCCAGCAGCGCGTTCAGGGGAAAACTGTTTTTT.

The CDR3 reads CASRGDQGLTTEAFF. CDR3 nucleotides: TGCGCCAGCAGAGGGGACCAGGGGCTGACCACTGAAGCTTTCTTT. V is TRBV5-1 and J is TRBJ1-1, with a possible D match to TRBD1 (6 bases). Germline V gives CDR1 SGHRS, CDR2 YFSETQ. CDR3 size: 15 residues. Trimming took off 5 bases at V and 4 bases at J, with 18 bases between the two ends.

This clone was counted between two and nine times. The chain is built from TRBV5-4 and TRBJ2-3; TRBD1 aligns across 7 bases. There are 16 residues in the CDR3. The V segment lost 3 bases and the J segment 0 bases; nucleotides outside the gene matches: 7. Germline-derived CDR1 and CDR2 are SGHNT and YYREEE (reference sequence). The CDR3 nucleotides read TGTGCCAGCAGCTCGACAGGGATTAGGAGCACAGATACGCAGTATTTT. Translating gives CASSSTGIRSTDTQYF.

V gene TRBV27 combines with J gene TRBJ1-5; TRBD1 aligns across 7 bases. CDR3 length equals 17 residues. V was pared by 6 bases and J by 2 bases, with 13 bases of the junction left unmatched. Per the germline V gene, CDR1 is MNHEY and CDR2 is SMNVEV (reference sequence). The CDR3 spells CASRDREGAYGNQPQHF. The DNA for the CDR3 is TGTGCCAGCAGGGATCGGGAGGGGGCGTATGGCAATCAGCCCCAGCATTTT.

The gene calls are TRBV5-1 and TRBJ2-1; TRBD1 might be the D (7 bases). This CDR3 spans 14 amino acids. The germline CDR1 and CDR2 sequences are SGHRS and YFSETQ. Trimming shortened V by 2 bases and J by 9 bases, and 15 bases separated the two germline ends. The CDR3 spells CASSFTAGGSEQFF. CDR3 DNA sequence: TGCGCCAGCAGCTTCACAGCAGGGGGGTCTGAGCAGTTCTTC.

V usage is TRBV28 and J usage is TRBJ1-4; unclear D gene. Germline CDR1 reads MDHEN; CDR2 reads SYDVKM. Trimming removed 8 bases from V and 0 bases from J, with 10 bases in between. This CDR3 is 14 amino acids long. The CDR3 protein is CASSSGPTNEKLFF. CDR3 sequence (DNA): TGTGCCAGCTCCTCTGGCCCAACTAATGAAAAACTGTTTTTT.

The chain joins TRBV9 to TRBJ2-7; no reliable D call. The V end lost 2 bases, the J end lost 6 bases, and 12 bases lay between the germline ends. Germline-derived CDR1 and CDR2 are SGDLS and YYNGEE. The CDR3 spans 13 residues. The CDR3, as DNA: TGTGCCAGCAGCGTCGCCGCCTATAGCGAGCAGTACTTC. Translating it yields CASSVAAYSEQYF.

V is TRBV28 and J is TRBJ1-2; D uncertain. Deletions cut 2 bases from V and 4 bases from J, with 11 bases between. The CDR3 sequence is 14 residues long. Looked up from germline, CDR1 is MDHEN and CDR2 is SYDVKM. The CDR3 nucleotides are TGTGCCAGCAGTTTAGCCCATTGGGCCTATGGCTACACCTTC. Protein product: CASSLAHWAYGYTF.

The chain has TRBV27 and TRBJ2-7; possibly TRBD1 for D (6 bases). V was pared by 5 bases and J by 6 bases, with 17 bases between. The CDR3 sequence is 14 residues long. Germline CDR1 and CDR2: MNHEY and SMNVEV (reference sequence). This CDR3 reads CASSIAGAPSEQYF. The CDR3 DNA reads TGTGCCAGCAGTATAGCAGGGGCGCCTAGCGAGCAGTACTTC.

This chain connects TRBV7-2 to TRBJ2-1; possible D gene TRBD2, 5 bases. The CDR3 covers 13 residues. V was pared by 5 bases and J by 4 bases, with 9 bases between. Germline CDR1 is SGHTA and CDR2 is FQGNSA. CDR3 region: CASSDGIYNEQFF. The CDR3 bases are TGTGCCAGCAGCGACGGGATATACAATGAGCAGTTCTTC.

CDR3 in DNA: TGTGCCAGCAGCCAGAGGAATAACGGGGGGTATGGCTACACCTTC. Protein: CASSQRNNGGYGYTF. The V and J genes are TRBV9 and TRBJ1-2, with a weak D call TRBD1 (5 bases). Trimming pared 4 bases from V and 5 bases from J, leaving 18 bases between. The CDR3 extends over 15 amino acids. Germline CDR1 is SGDLS and CDR2 is YYNGEE.

This CDR3 is CASSVAVAGGRVTDTQYF. The CDR3, as DNA: TGTGCCAGCAGCGTAGCGGTAGCGGGGGGGCGTGTCACAGATACGCAGTATTTT. This chain joins TRBV9 and TRBJ2-3, with 11 nucleotides matching TRBD2. Germline trimming cut 0 bases from V and 2 bases from J; bases unmatched to any gene: 8. Germline V lookup: CDR1 SGDLS, CDR2 YYNGEE. The CDR3 has 18 residues.

This clone has just a few counts. The chain has TRBV6-5 and TRBJ1-2; 11 positions match TRBD1. This CDR3 is built from 15 residues. Unmatched junction bases numbered 7, after V lost 3 bases and J lost 7 bases. Per the germline V gene, CDR1 is MNHEY and CDR2 is SVGAGI. In nucleotides, the CDR3 is TGTGCCAGCAGTTATGGGACAGGGGGTCCTCTTGGCTACACCTTC. It is translated as CASSYGTGGPLGYTF.

The rearrangement joins TRBV29-1 to TRBJ2-2; the match to TRBD1 covers 7 bases. After removal of 6 bases from V and 3 bases from J, the junction contained 7 bases not matched to a gene. Germline CDR1 reads SQVTM; CDR2 reads ANQGSEA. This CDR3 contains 14 residues. The CDR3 is CSVWTGLHTGELFF. CDR3 nucleotides: TGCAGCGTCTGGACAGGCCTTCACACCGGGGAGCTGTTTTTT.

The J gene is TRBJ2-7, the V gene TRBV4-3, with TRBD1 matching 11 bases. CDR1 is LGHNA, CDR2 YSLEER, per germline. The junction had 5 bases not matched to a gene; V was cut back by 1 base and J by 3 bases. The CDR3 contains 16 residues. The CDR3 protein is CASSQVGTGGFYEQYF. DNA of the CDR3: TGCGCCAGCAGCCAAGTCGGGACAGGGGGTTTCTACGAGCAGTACTTC.

V is TRBV7-9 and J is TRBJ1-2; 7 positions agree with TRBD1. This CDR3 is built from 17 residues. V shed 3 bases and J 3 bases; nucleotides not matched to a gene: 13. Germline loops: CDR1 SEHNR, CDR2 FQNEAQ (reference sequence). The CDR3 region has the DNA TGTGCCAGCAGCTTGGCCTGGTATAGGGGACAGTACTATGGCTACACCTTC. It translates to CASSLAWYRGQYYGYTF. The entire variable domain, with the rest obtained from reference TRBV7-9 and TRBJ1-2, is as follows: DTGVSQNPRHKITKRGQNVTFRCDPISEHNRLYWYRQTLGQGPEFLTYFQNEAQLEKSRLLSDRFSAERPKGSFSTLEIQRTEQGDSAMYLCASSLAWYRGQYYGYTFGSGTRLTVV.

This chain uses TRBV19 with TRBJ2-3; TRBD2 matches 13 bases. CDR1 LNHDA and CDR2 SQIVND come from the germline V gene (reference sequence). The CDR3 totals 16 residues. V gave up 4 bases and J gave up 3 bases; unmatched junction bases: 4. The CDR3 coding sequence is TGTGCCAGTAGTAAAGGACTAGCGGGGGCAACAGATACGCAGTATTTT. It is translated as CASSKGLAGATDTQYF.

The chain combines TRBV10-3 with TRBJ2-7; maybe TRBD1 (5 bases). Germline CDR1 and CDR2: ENHRY and SYGVKD. V dropped 7 bases and J dropped 1 base, with 17 bases sitting between them. The CDR3 covers 15 residues. For the CDR3, the DNA is TGTGCCATCACGGTTCACCAGGGCTTATCCTACGAGCAGTACTTC. Encoded protein: CAITVHQGLSYEQYF.

The DNA of the CDR3 is TGCAGCGTCCAATACCGCAGGGGGTCGAACACTGAAGCTTTCTTT. Encoded protein: CSVQYRRGSNTEAFF. This sequence joins TRBV29-1 and TRBJ1-1, with 7 bases lining up with TRBD1. Germline lookup yields CDR1 SQVTM and CDR2 ANQGSEA. This CDR3 region has 15 residues. Trimming removed 6 bases from V and 1 base from J; junction bases left unmatched: 11.

The chain couples TRBV9 to TRBJ1-3; no firm D call. This CDR3 has 13 amino acids. Per the germline V gene, CDR1 is SGDLS and CDR2 is YYNGEE. V shed 0 bases and J shed 13 bases, with 14 bases lying between them. The CDR3 is CASSVGGNTIIYF. In nucleotides, the CDR3 is TGTGCCAGCAGCGTAGGCGGAAACACTATAATATATTTT.

This chain connects TRBV7-3 to TRBJ1-6; D unresolved. Germline V gene sequence: CDR1 SGHTA, CDR2 FQGTGA. The CDR3 totals 13 residues. V lost 5 bases and J 7 bases, leaving 9 bases between the germline ends. The CDR3 reads CASSLQQNSPLHF. Here the CDR3 DNA reads TGTGCCAGCAGCCTCCAACAGAATTCACCCCTCCACTTT.